Sequencing of this T cell receptor (beta chain) was carried out in a study of cytomegalovirus exposure and HLA in healthy donors. Whole-study findings and limits: A list of around 160 TCR beta chains associated with cytomegalovirus was given. By a later analysis, the bulk of CMV-associated TCR beta chains appeared HLA-restricted. Some V segments, TRBV6-2 and TRBV6-3 among them, were indistinguishable and were therefore excluded. As was reported, the HLA-A and HLA-B alleles of most subjects were accurately predicted from TCR beta sequences.

PCR used 60 Vbeta primers and 13 Jbeta primers. Sequencing used immunoSEQ multiplex PCR; TCRdb keeps in-frame clones, though not all of them. The sample yields fewer than 65,000 clones, 60% to 85% seen once. A word on this clone: What it binds is not known.

The CDR3 runs to 17 residues. Germline CDR1 and CDR2: LNHDA and SQIVND (reference sequence). After removal of 0 bases from V and 3 bases from J, the junction contained 8 bases not matched to a gene. This receptor was identified in a woman between 40 and 50 years old in good health and CMV-seropositive. The chain has TRBV19 and TRBJ2-5, with 9 nucleotides matching TRBD2. Sequencing was performed on PBMCs. Here the CDR3 reads CASSIDPPGGGEETQYF. The DNA for the CDR3 is TGTGCCAGTAGTATAGATCCCCCCGGCGGGGGGGAAGAGACCCAGTACTTC.